The source of this T cell receptor beta chain is a study of blood T cell repertoires in COVID-19. Those enrolled, adults aged roughly 18 to 95 years, came from fewer than 25 US areas. Deletions cut 10 bases from V and 5 bases from J, with 10 bases between. CDR3 length: 11 amino acids. CDR1 MRHNA and CDR2 SNTAGT come from the germline V gene. Profiled with immunoSEQ multiplex PCR; TCRdb holds only in-frame clones, not every one. The repertoire holds approximately 200,000 clones, with 85% to 90% as singletons. This sequence was found in a man younger than 45 who had recovered from COVID-19. Input material: PBMCs or T cells enriched from blood (not recorded which). This chain links TRBV6-4 with TRBJ2-3; no clear D gene. In DNA form, the CDR3 reads TGTGCCACCGGGTGGCAAGATACGCAGTATTTT. Its protein product is CATGWQDTQYF.